Following are 16 T cell receptor beta chains from one sample sequenced in a study of cytotoxic CD8 clonotypes in ibrutinib-treated CLL. The repertoire was sequenced with immunoSEQ multiplex PCR; TCRdb's copy has only in-frame clones and lacks some. The sample contains approximately 320,000 clones, approximately 67% of which appear only once. The input for sequencing was PBMCs, taken after 36 months of ibrutinib treatment. The source of these receptors is a human donor with chronic lymphocytic leukemia.

The CDR3 reads CASAGLGRYEQYF. CDR3 nucleotide sequence: TGTGCCAGCGCTGGTCTGGGACGCTACGAGCAGTACTTC. The chain has TRBV6-1 and TRBJ2-7, with D perhaps matching TRBD1 or TRBD2 (5 bases each). The V gene's germline CDR1 is MNHNS and CDR2 SASEGT. The V gene lost 8 bases and the J gene lost 3 bases, with 14 bases spanning the gap. This CDR3 is built from 13 residues.

This rearrangement joins TRBV18 to TRBJ2-1, with a possible D match to TRBD1 (6 bases). Looked up from germline, CDR1 is KGHSH and CDR2 is LQKENI. V was pared by 5 bases and J by 9 bases, with 14 bases between. The CDR3 is 13 amino acids. The CDR3 spells CASSVTGTLEQFF. DNA of the CDR3: TGTGCCAGCTCAGTTACCGGGACACTTGAGCAGTTCTTC.

V gene TRBV6-1 combines with J gene TRBJ1-5, with D unclear. The CDR3 length is 15 residues. Looked up from germline, CDR1 is MNHNS and CDR2 is SASEGT. V dropped 0 bases and J dropped 2 bases, with 8 bases sitting between them. The DNA of the CDR3 is TGTGCCAGCAGTGAAGCGGCAGAACGCAATCAGCCCCAGCATTTT. Translating gives CASSEAAERNQPQHF.

This clone has just a few counts. This chain uses TRBV28 with TRBJ2-7; D might be TRBD2 (5 bases). Looked up from germline, CDR1 is MDHEN and CDR2 is SYDVKM. With 2 bases removed from V and 4 bases from J, the gap between germline ends came to 15 bases. CDR3 length equals 15 residues. CDR3 nucleotide sequence: TGTGCCAGCAGTTTACCGGGAATCATGGAATACGAGCAGTACTTC. Translation gives CASSLPGIMEYEQYF. Using reference TRBV28 and TRBJ2-7 for the parts outside the CDR3, the full variable domain is DVKVTQSSRYLVKRTGEKVFLECVQDMDHENMFWYRQDPGLGLRLIYFSYDVKMKEKGDIPEGYSVSREKKERFSLILESASTNQTSMYLCASSLPGIMEYEQYFGPGTRLTVT.

This clone has just a few counts. This chain uses TRBV5-1 with TRBJ2-2; possible D gene TRBD1, 6 bases. Trimming cost V 7 bases and J 5 bases, with 12 bases left between them. CDR3 size: 13 residues. Per the germline V gene, CDR1 is SGHRS and CDR2 is YFSETQ. The DNA for the CDR3 is TGCGCCAGCGCTACAGGGTGGACCGGGGAGCTGTTTTTT. Its protein is CASATGWTGELFF.

On this clone itself: Its ends do not fully match the called genes, so a read error is possible. The chain recombines TRBV2 with TRBJ2-7; 8 bases are shared with TRBD2. CDR3 size: 13 residues. CDR1 and CDR2 from the germline V gene are SNHLY and FYNNEI. CDR3 DNA: TGTGCCAGCAGTACCCCCCCGGGGGGGGCCCCCCCCTTC. It translates to CASSTPPGGAPPF.

The count of this clone is one. The chain employs TRBV29-1 and TRBJ1-2, with D perhaps matching TRBD1 (5 bases). The CDR3 contains 12 residues. Germline lookup yields CDR1 SQVTM and CDR2 ANQGSEA. The CDR3: CSSGGSQGGYTF. CDR3 DNA sequence: TGCAGTTCCGGAGGGTCCCAGGGCGGCTACACCTTC.

The CDR3 spells CASSFIGWGSYTF. The CDR3 bases are TGTGCCAGCAGCTTCATAGGGTGGGGGAGCTACACCTTC. This chain links TRBV5-4 with TRBJ1-2, with D perhaps TRBD1 (5 bases). The CDR3 is 13 amino acids. Germline lookup yields CDR1 SGHNT and CDR2 YYREEE (reference sequence). The V end was cut by 2 bases, the J end by 9 bases, with 14 bases between.

This sequence joins TRBV5-1 and TRBJ1-1; TRBD1 aligns across 7 bases. The CDR3 extends over 15 amino acids. Germline loops: CDR1 SGHRS, CDR2 YFSETQ. V gave up 1 base and J gave up 5 bases; unmatched junction bases: 8. CDR3 in DNA: TGCGCCAGCAGCTTGTGGGACCAGGGGGAGACTGAAGCTTTCTTT. It specifies CASSLWDQGETEAFF.

The genes are TRBV4-1 and TRBJ2-2; D is unresolved. The CDR3 is 14 residues long. With 2 bases removed from V and 0 bases from J, the gap between germline ends came to 4 bases. Germline V lookup: CDR1 MGHRA, CDR2 YSYEKL. The CDR3 sequence: CASSQNPNTGELFF. The CDR3 DNA is TGCGCCAGCAGCCAAAACCCGAACACCGGGGAGCTGTTTTTT.

The V call is TRBV20-1, the J call TRBJ2-7, with 13 bases fitting TRBD2. V gave up 5 bases and J gave up 10 bases; unmatched junction bases: 2. The CDR3 runs to 11 residues. In germline, CDR1 is DFQATT, CDR2 SNEGSKA (reference sequence). The CDR3 protein is CSAWTSGSQYF. CDR3 coding DNA: TGCAGTGCTTGGACTAGCGGGAGTCAGTACTTC.

The chain uses TRBV5-6 and TRBJ2-5, with unresolved D. The DNA end is more similar to TRBJ2-7, so the J call may be wrong. This CDR3 is 11 amino acids long. Germline V gene lookup returns CDR1 SGHDT and CDR2 YYEEEE. CDR3 sequence: CASSFSSEQYF. For the CDR3, the DNA is TGTGCCAGCAGCTTTTCGTCCGAGCAGTACTTC.

The V gene is TRBV10-3, the J gene TRBJ2-1; 8 bases match TRBD2. V trimming: 2 bases; J trimming: 3 bases; junction bases outside the gene matches: 9. The CDR3 has 17 amino acids. Germline values: CDR1 ENHRY, CDR2 SYGVKD. CDR3 residues: CAISETISGGHYNEQFF. CDR3 in DNA: TGTGCCATCAGTGAGACAATAAGCGGGGGACACTACAATGAGCAGTTCTTC.

Remarks on this clone: Distinct nucleotide sequences in the sample also encode this CDR3. This chain links TRBV19 with TRBJ1-2; D is possibly TRBD1 (6 bases). Trimming stripped 1 base from V and 7 bases from J, with 7 bases between. The germline gives CDR1 LNHDA, CDR2 SQIVND (reference sequence). This CDR3 has 12 residues. The CDR3 DNA follows: TGTGCCAGTAGTATAGGGGGGCCTGGCTACACCTTC. Protein product: CASSIGGPGYTF. Using reference TRBV19 and TRBJ1-2 for the parts outside the CDR3, the full variable domain is DGGITQSPKYLFRKEGQNVTLSCEQNLNHDAMYWYRQDPGQGLRLIYYSQIVNDFQKGDIAEGYSVSREKKESFPLTVTSAQKNPTAFYLCASSIGGPGYTFGSGTRLTVV.

The CDR3 DNA follows: TGCGCCAGTAGTGTCTGGGGGGCCTACAATGAGCAGTTCTTC. This sequence encodes CASSVWGAYNEQFF. The chain couples TRBV5-1 to TRBJ2-1, with a weak D call TRBD2 (6 bases). CDR1 is SGHRS, CDR2 YFSETQ, per germline. This CDR3 is built from 14 residues. V was shortened by 8 bases and J by 2 bases, with 14 bases between the two germline ends.

V gene TRBV4-3 combines with J gene TRBJ2-3; 12 bases are a match to TRBD2. The CDR3 runs to 16 residues. Germline CDR1 reads LGHNA; CDR2 reads YSLEER. Unmatched junction bases numbered 4, after V lost 4 bases and J lost 2 bases. Here the CDR3 reads CASSPASGRATDTQYF. CDR3 DNA sequence: TGCGCCAGCAGCCCAGCTAGCGGGAGGGCCACAGATACGCAGTATTTT.